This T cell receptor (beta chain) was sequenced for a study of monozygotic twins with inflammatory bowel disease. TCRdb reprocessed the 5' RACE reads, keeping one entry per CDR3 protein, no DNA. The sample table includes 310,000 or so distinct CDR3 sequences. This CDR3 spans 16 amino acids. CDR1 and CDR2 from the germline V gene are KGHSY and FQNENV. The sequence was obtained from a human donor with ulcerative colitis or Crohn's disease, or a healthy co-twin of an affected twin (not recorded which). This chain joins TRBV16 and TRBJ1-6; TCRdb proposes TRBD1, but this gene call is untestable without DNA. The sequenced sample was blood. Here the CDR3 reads CASSQTGTGADSPLHF.